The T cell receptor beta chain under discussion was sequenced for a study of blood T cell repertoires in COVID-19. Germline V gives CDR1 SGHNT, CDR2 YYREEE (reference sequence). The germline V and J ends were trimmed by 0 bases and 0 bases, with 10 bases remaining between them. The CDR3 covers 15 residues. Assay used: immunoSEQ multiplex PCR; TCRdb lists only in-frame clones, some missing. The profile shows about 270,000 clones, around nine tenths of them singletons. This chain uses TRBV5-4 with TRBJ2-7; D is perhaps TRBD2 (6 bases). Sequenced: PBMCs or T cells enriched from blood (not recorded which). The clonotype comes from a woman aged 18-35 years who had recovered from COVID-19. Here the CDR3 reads CASSLGRGFSYEQYF. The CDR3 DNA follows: TGTGCCAGCAGCTTGGGGAGGGGCTTCTCCTACGAGCAGTACTTC.